The 17 T cell receptor beta chains presented below share a single source sample, sequenced in a study of T cell clonality in common variable immunodeficiency. The method was immunoSEQ multiplex PCR; TCRdb's version includes in-frame clones alone and lacks a portion of them. Captured here are under 65,000 clones, none seen once; the top ten comprise roughly 0.84%. The sample comprised peripheral blood mononuclear cells. The origin of the receptors is a person between 18 and 75 years old in good health.

Points on this clone: Read sequence stops 3 residues before the CDR3 end, and the germline J gene provides the missing end. The V and J genes are TRBV19 and TRBJ1-2; D not certain. Germline V gene lookup returns CDR1 LNHDA and CDR2 SQIVND (reference sequence). This CDR3 is built from 17 residues. CDR3 DNA, as far as it was read: TGTGCCAGTAGTATAGCGGGTAGGAGAGGCTCCTACAATGAC. It codes for CASSIAGRRGSYND. The CDR3 reads in full as CASSIAGRRGSYNDYTF.

This clone was recorded a few times. One junction end disagrees with the germline gene, perhaps due to a read error. The sequenced fragment ends 3 residues before the CDR3 boundary, so the rest is inferred from the germline J gene. This rearrangement joins TRBV10-2 to TRBJ1-4; D uncertain. The CDR3 has 12 amino acids. CDR1 WSHSY and CDR2 SAAADI come from the germline V gene. CDR3 loop: CASAPRNGKLFF. Partial CDR3 DNA: TGCGCCAGCGCCCCCAGGAATGGAAAA.

This clone was found many times. The CDR3 is cut off 3 residues early in the read; its end comes from the germline J gene. The V gene is TRBV5-1, the J gene TRBJ2-1; a possible D gene is TRBD1 (6 bases). CDR1 is SGHRS, CDR2 YFSETQ, per germline. This CDR3 is 14 amino acids long. The V gene lost 0 bases and the J gene lost 5 bases, with 9 bases spanning the gap. The sequenced CDR3 bases are TGCGCCAGCAGCTTGGTGGGGGACAACAATGAG. Its protein product is CASSLVGDNNE. The CDR3, in full, reads CASSLVGDNNEQFF. Complete variable domain (other parts from reference TRBV5-1 and TRBJ2-1): KAGVTQTPRYLIKTRGQQVTLSCSPISGHRSVSWYQQTPGQGLQFLFEYFSETQRNKGNFPGRFSGRQFSNSRSEMNVSTLELGDSALYLCASSLVGDNNEQFFGPGTRLTVL.

This clone has a count of ten or more. The read falls 3 residues short of the CDR3 end, and the missing part is taken from the germline J gene. The gene calls are TRBV6-2 or TRBV6-3 and TRBJ2-2, with D possibly TRBD2 on 6 matching bases. This CDR3 contains 17 residues. Germline CDR1 and CDR2: MNHEY and SVGEGT. Trimming left V 4 bases short and J 1 base short, with 16 bases between. The CDR3 region is CASSWLGGRVNTGELFF. Partial CDR3 DNA: TGTGCCAGCAGTTGGTTGGGGGGTCGGGTGAACACCGGGGAG.

This clone was observed at least ten times. The read halts 3 residues ahead of the CDR3 end, with the missing end drawn from the germline J gene. The chain recombines TRBV5-5 with TRBJ1-4; unclear D gene. Trimming cost V 1 base and J 8 bases, with 9 bases left between them. CDR1 SGHKS and CDR2 YYEKEE come from the germline V gene (reference sequence). The CDR3 totals 13 residues. This CDR3 reads CASSLSGFEKLFF. The sequenced part of the CDR3 DNA is TGTGCCAGCAGCTTGTCAGGTTTCGAAAAA.

The sample holds many counts of this clone. With the read ending 3 residues before the CDR3 end, the germline J gene is used to fill in that end. The genes are TRBV5-1 and TRBJ2-5, with D uncertain. This CDR3 is 11 amino acids long. The germline V gene has CDR1 SGHRS and CDR2 YFSETQ. V lost 3 bases, J lost 5 bases, and 5 bases lay in between. CDR3 bases read: TGCGCCAGCAGCTCAGGCGAGACC. Protein product: CASSSGET. The full CDR3 protein reads CASSSGETQYF.

This clone was observed a handful of times. The read gets to within 3 residues of the CDR3 end, and the germline J gene fills in the rest. The chain joins TRBV2 to TRBJ1-2; TRBD1 might be the D (5 bases). Germline V gene lookup returns CDR1 SNHLY and CDR2 FYNNEI. The CDR3 totals 14 residues. CDR3 bases read: TGTGCCAGCAGGGGACTAGCGTTACCATCTGAG. It translates to CASRGLALPSE. The entire CDR3 is CASRGLALPSEYTF. Drawing the rest from reference TRBV2 and TRBJ1-2, the complete variable domain is EPEVTQTPSHQVTQMGQEVILRCVPISNHLYFYWYRQILGQKVEFLVSFYNNEISEKSEIFDDQFSVERPDGSNFTLKIRSTKLEDSAMYFCASRGLALPSEYTFGSGTRLTVV.

Many counts were recorded for this clone. The CDR3 end falls 3 residues outside the read, so it is completed with the germline J gene. The chain joins TRBV2 to TRBJ2-1, with D perhaps TRBD2 (6 bases). Looked up from germline, CDR1 is SNHLY and CDR2 is FYNNEI. The CDR3 runs to 14 residues. V lost 4 bases and J lost 1, with 8 bases in between. The covered CDR3 bases are TGTGCCAGCAGTGTTCTAGCGTCCTACAATGAG. Amino acid sequence: CASSVLASYNE. From start to end, the CDR3 is CASSVLASYNEQFF. The whole variable domain, filled in from reference TRBV2 and TRBJ2-1, reads EPEVTQTPSHQVTQMGQEVILRCVPISNHLYFYWYRQILGQKVEFLVSFYNNEISEKSEIFDDQFSVERPDGSNFTLKIRSTKLEDSAMYFCASSVLASYNEQFFGPGTRLTVL.

This clone was recorded at least ten times. The read gets to within 3 residues of the CDR3 end, and the germline J gene fills in the rest. The chain recombines TRBV7-9 with TRBJ2-3; 7 bases are a match to TRBD1. Germline V lookup: CDR1 SEHNR, CDR2 FQNEAQ (reference sequence). The V segment lost 6 bases and the J segment 4 bases; nucleotides outside the gene matches: 4. This CDR3 has 13 residues. CDR3 amino acids: CASRTTGSDTQYF. CDR3 bases read: TGTGCCAGCAGAACGACAGGGTCAGATACG.

In its sample, this clone was seen many times. The read ends 3 residues before the CDR3 terminus; that terminus is restored from the germline J gene. The chain joins TRBV20-1 to TRBJ2-2, with 11 bases lining up with TRBD2. CDR3 length: 16 amino acids. CDR1 and CDR2 (germline): DFQATT, SNEGSKA (reference sequence). The V gene end was trimmed by 3 bases and the J gene end by 3 bases; junction bases not matched to a gene: 6. CDR3 loop: CSASDGTSGDTGELFF. The CDR3 DNA, read in part, is TGCAGTGCTAGTGACGGGACTAGCGGCGACACCGGGGAG.

This clone was seen a few times. The DNA ends 3 residues before the CDR3 does, and the rest of the CDR3 is filled in from the germline J gene. The gene calls are TRBV6-4 and TRBJ2-1; 13 positions match TRBD2. The CDR3 covers 15 residues. The germline CDR1 and CDR2 sequences are MRHNA and SNTAGT. Trimming took 4 bases from V and 3 from J; bases not matched to a gene: 0. The CDR3 spells CASSGTSGSYNEQFF. Incomplete CDR3 DNA: TGTGCCAGCAGTGGGACTAGCGGGAGCTACAATGAG.

The sample holds many counts of this clone. The CDR3 is cut off 3 residues early in the read; its end comes from the germline J gene. This CDR3 is also generated by other DNA sequences in the sample. The chain couples TRBV20-1 to TRBJ1-1, with D perhaps TRBD1 (6 bases). The CDR3 sequence is 14 residues long. Germline V CDR1 and CDR2: DFQATT, SNEGSKA (reference sequence). V lost 3 bases and J 1 base, leaving 12 bases between the germline ends. CDR3 DNA, as far as it was read: TGCAGTGCTAGGGCAGGGGCTGGGAACACTGAA. This translates into CSARAGAGNTE. The whole CDR3 region reads CSARAGAGNTEAFF.

This clone occurred many times. Coverage ceases 3 residues before the CDR3 finishes, and the germline J gene fills in the end. The chain employs TRBV18 and TRBJ1-1, with 7 bases lining up with TRBD1. The germline V gene has CDR1 KGHSH and CDR2 LQKENI. J was trimmed by 4 bases and V by 3 bases; bases with no gene match: 11. The length of the CDR3 is 16 residues. CDR3 DNA, as far as it was read: TGTGCCAGCTCACCCCCAGGACAGGCCCGAATCACTGAA. Residues: CASSPPGQARITE. In full, the CDR3 reads CASSPPGQARITEAFF.

This clone was counted ten times or more. The read terminates 3 residues before the CDR3 end, so the remaining end is supplied by the germline J gene. The chain links TRBV20-1 to TRBJ1-6; D is uncertain. This CDR3 is built from 12 residues. CDR1 and CDR2 from the germline V gene are DFQATT and SNEGSKA (reference sequence). The DNA read from the CDR3 is TGCAGTGCTAGCAAGGTTGCGGGGACC. The encoded protein is CSASKVAGT. In full, the CDR3 reads CSASKVAGTLHF.

This clone occurred many times. The read is 3 residues too short to cover the CDR3 end, so that end is filled in from the germline J gene. The chain joins TRBV10-2 to TRBJ2-7; 8 bases are a match to TRBD2. After removal of 2 bases from V and 6 bases from J, the junction contained 3 bases not matched to a gene. The CDR3 has 13 amino acids. CDR1 WSHSY and CDR2 SAAADI come from the germline V gene. CDR3 DNA, as far as it was read: TGCGCCAGCAGTGAGGGCGGGGGGTTCGAG. Amino acids: CASSEGGGFE. The entire CDR3 protein is CASSEGGGFEQYF.

This clone showed up many times. The read finishes 3 residues shy of the CDR3 end, and the germline J gene is used to complete it. This rearrangement joins TRBV5-1 to TRBJ1-2, with 10 nucleotides matching TRBD1. V shed 4 bases and J 3 bases; nucleotides not matched to a gene: 12. This CDR3 region has 17 residues. Looked up from germline, CDR1 is SGHRS and CDR2 is YFSETQ. The CDR3 region is CASSIRSGTGADYGYTF. CDR3 bases read: TGCGCCAGCAGCATCCGATCCGGGACAGGGGCGGACTATGGC.

This clone was seen more than once but under ten times. The read ends 3 residues before the CDR3 terminus; that terminus is restored from the germline J gene. This chain links TRBV19 with TRBJ2-4; 8 nucleotides agree with TRBD1. Germline CDR1 LNHDA, CDR2 SQIVND (reference sequence). The CDR3 has 14 amino acids. CDR3 bases read: TGTGCCAGTAGTCCGGGGTCAGGGGGCTATGGT. It codes for CASSPGSGGYG. The entire CDR3 reads CASSPGSGGYGQYF.